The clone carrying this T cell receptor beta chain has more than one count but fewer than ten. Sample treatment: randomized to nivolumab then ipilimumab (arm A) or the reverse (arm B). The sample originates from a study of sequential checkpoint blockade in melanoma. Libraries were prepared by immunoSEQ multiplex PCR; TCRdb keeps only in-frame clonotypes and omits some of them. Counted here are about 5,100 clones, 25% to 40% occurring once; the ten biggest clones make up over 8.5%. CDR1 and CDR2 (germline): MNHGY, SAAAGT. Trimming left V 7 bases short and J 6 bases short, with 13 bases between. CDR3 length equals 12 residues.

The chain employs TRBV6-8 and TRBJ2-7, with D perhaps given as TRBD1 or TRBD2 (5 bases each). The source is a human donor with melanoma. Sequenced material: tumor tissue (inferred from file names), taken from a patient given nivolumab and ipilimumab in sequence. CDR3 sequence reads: CASTKERGEQYF. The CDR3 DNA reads TGTGCCAGCACCAAAGAGAGGGGCGAGCAGTACTTC.